Below, 26 T cell receptor beta chains from the same sample are listed, as sequenced in a study of T cell clonotyping in hematopoietic cell transplantation. Method: immunoSEQ multiplex PCR; TCRdb's copy keeps in-frame clones and lacks some. The sample holds over 25,000 clones, roughly 92% seen once. The input for sequencing was PBMCs, taken 100 days after allogeneic stem cell transplant. Source of these receptors: a female patient aged 45-60 years who had an allogeneic stem cell transplant from a related donor, so the T cells may come from the graft donor. Some clones in this sample may be carry-over from other donors' samples.

The chain uses TRBV19 and TRBJ2-5; 8 bases align to TRBD1. With 4 bases clipped from V and 4 bases from J, the junction kept 8 bases outside the gene matches. Germline V gene sequence: CDR1 LNHDA, CDR2 SQIVND (reference sequence). This CDR3 contains 15 residues. The CDR3 loop reads CASSNFPGGRETQYF. DNA for the CDR3: TGTGCCAGTAGTAATTTCCCAGGGGGCCGAGAGACCCAGTACTTC. The whole variable domain, remainder taken from reference TRBV19 and TRBJ2-5, is DGGITQSPKYLFRKEGQNVTLSCEQNLNHDAMYWYRQDPGQGLRLIYYSQIVNDFQKGDIAEGYSVSREKKESFPLTVTSAQKNPTAFYLCASSNFPGGRETQYFGPGTRLLVL.

The genes are TRBV5-1 and TRBJ2-7; D gene unclear. The CDR3 runs to 14 residues. CDR1 is SGHRS and CDR2 is YFSETQ in the germline V gene. The germline V and J ends were trimmed by 3 bases and 1 base, with 11 bases remaining between them. The CDR3 reads CASSSTASSYEQYF. The CDR3 region has the DNA TGCGCCAGCAGCTCCACAGCAAGTTCCTACGAGCAGTACTTC.

The gene calls are TRBV7-8 and TRBJ2-1; D is unresolved. Deletions cut 11 bases from V and 0 bases from J, with 17 bases between. The germline CDR1 and CDR2 sequences are SGHVS and FQNEAQ. The CDR3 spans 15 residues. For the CDR3, the DNA is TGTGCCTCCGGTGCGGCTTCTCGCTCCTACAATGAGCAGTTCTTC. Amino acids: CASGAASRSYNEQFF.

J is TRBJ1-3 and V is TRBV19, with a possible D match to TRBD1 (5 bases). Trimming removed 3 bases at V and 0 bases at J, with 6 bases between. CDR1 and CDR2 from the germline V gene are LNHDA and SQIVND (reference sequence). The length of the CDR3 is 14 residues. CDR3 bases: TGTGCCAGTAGTATTGGGGGCTCTGGAAACACCATATATTTT. Amino acid sequence: CASSIGGSGNTIYF.

The genes are TRBV5-1 and TRBJ2-3, with no clear D. Looked up from germline, CDR1 is SGHRS and CDR2 is YFSETQ. Between the trimmed V and J ends, which lost 0 bases and 3 bases, there was a span of 5 bases. The CDR3 loop spans 13 amino acids. The CDR3 loop reads CASSLAGTDTQYF. In nucleotides, the CDR3 is TGCGCCAGCAGCTTGGCAGGTACAGATACGCAGTATTTT. The full variable domain, its missing parts supplied by reference TRBV5-1 and TRBJ2-3, is KAGVTQTPRYLIKTRGQQVTLSCSPISGHRSVSWYQQTPGQGLQFLFEYFSETQRNKGNFPGRFSGRQFSNSRSEMNVSTLELGDSALYLCASSLAGTDTQYFGPGTRLTVL.

The CDR3 reads CASSPPLGTDTQYF. The DNA of the CDR3 is TGTGCCAGCAGCCCCCCCCTTGGCACAGATACGCAGTATTTT. The chain has TRBV28 and TRBJ2-3; no clear D gene. The germline V gene has CDR1 MDHEN and CDR2 SYDVKM. The CDR3 loop spans 14 amino acids. V shed 6 bases and J shed 1 base, with 11 bases lying between them.

The CDR3 loop reads CASGGDRNTEAFF. In nucleotides, the CDR3 is TGTGCCAGCGGGGGGGACAGGAACACTGAAGCTTTCTTT. The chain has TRBV11-2 and TRBJ1-1, with 7 bases fitting TRBD1. CDR3 size: 13 residues. V lost 8 bases to trimming and J lost 1 base; unmatched junction nucleotides: 4. From germline, CDR1 is SGHAT and CDR2 FQNNGV.

In this sample, this clone turned up once. The V gene is TRBV6-6, the J gene TRBJ2-7; D could derive from TRBD1 or TRBD2 (5 bases each). This CDR3 is 14 amino acids long. V lost 2 bases and J lost 6, with 14 bases in between. Germline CDR1 MNHNY, CDR2 SVGAGI (reference sequence). The CDR3 here is CASSYQGVGSEQYF. In nucleotides, the CDR3 is TGTGCCAGCAGTTACCAGGGAGTAGGAAGCGAGCAGTACTTC.

V gene TRBV6-5 combines with J gene TRBJ2-5; D not certain. The CDR3 has 14 amino acids. Germline V gene sequence: CDR1 MNHEY, CDR2 SVGAGI. The V and J ends lost 1 base and 2 bases respectively, with 8 bases between them. The CDR3 DNA follows: TGTGCCAGCAGTTACTTGGGAATACAAGAGACCCAGTACTTC. Translating gives CASSYLGIQETQYF.

This clone was seen a single time. The chain joins TRBV30 to TRBJ2-7, with 10 bases lining up with TRBD1. Germline lookup yields CDR1 GTSNPN and CDR2 SVGIG (reference sequence). This CDR3 comprises 15 residues. Trimming removed 0 bases from V and 7 bases from J; junction bases left unmatched: 9. In nucleotides, the CDR3 is TGTGCCTGGAGTGTACGACAGGGGGCTTCGTGGGAGCAGTACTTC. Encoded protein: CAWSVRQGASWEQYF.

V is TRBV6-5 and J is TRBJ1-5; 8 nucleotides line up with TRBD1. Losses at the gene ends were 6 bases for V and 7 bases for J; bases not matched to a gene: 5. CDR3 length: 13 residues. Germline CDR1 is MNHEY and CDR2 is SVGAGI. CDR3 amino acids: CASSWTGKQPQHF. The DNA for the CDR3 is TGTGCCAGCAGCTGGACAGGGAAACAGCCCCAGCATTTT.

The V and J genes are TRBV7-2 and TRBJ1-6; 7 positions match TRBD1. The CDR3 is made up of 15 amino acids. The ends lost 1 base at V and 7 bases at J; junction bases unmatched: 4. CDR1 SGHTA and CDR2 FQGNSA come from the germline V gene. The CDR3 DNA reads TGTGCCAGCAGCTTAGAAGGGACAGTCAATTCACCCCTCCACTTT. Protein: CASSLEGTVNSPLHF.

This chain links TRBV9 with TRBJ1-6; no reliable D call. The CDR3 loop spans 15 amino acids. In germline, CDR1 is SGDLS, CDR2 YYNGEE. The ends were cut back, 1 base at V and 6 bases at J, with 11 bases in the middle. The CDR3: CASSVLPPPNSPLHF. CDR3 bases: TGTGCCAGCAGCGTATTACCTCCACCTAATTCACCCCTCCACTTT.

This clone was recorded once. The chain has TRBV7-6 and TRBJ1-3, with D possibly matching TRBD1 (5 bases). The CDR3 is 14 amino acids. Germline lookup yields CDR1 SGHVS and CDR2 FNYEAQ. V was clipped by 5 bases and J by 3 bases, with 11 bases between them. CDR3: CASSLGTIGNTIYF. In DNA form, the CDR3 reads TGTGCCAGCAGCCTCGGGACTATTGGAAACACCATATATTTT.

This chain uses TRBV7-2 with TRBJ2-1, with 8 bases identical to TRBD2. Germline V gives CDR1 SGHTA, CDR2 FQGNSA. V gave up 6 bases and J gave up 5 bases; unmatched junction bases: 12. The CDR3 has 16 residues. The CDR3 region has the DNA TGTGCCAGCAGAACCAGCCGGGGGGGCATAGACAATGAGCAGTTCTTC. This encodes CASRTSRGGIDNEQFF. The whole variable domain, filled in from reference TRBV7-2 and TRBJ2-1, reads GAGVSQSPSNKVTEKGKDVELRCDPISGHTALYWYRQSLGQGLEFLIYFQGNSAPDKSGLPSDRFSAERTGGSVSTLTIQRTQQEDSAVYLCASRTSRGGIDNEQFFGPGTRLTVL.

The rearrangement uses TRBV7-3 and TRBJ1-1, with a possible D match to TRBD1 (5 bases). V lost 3 bases to trimming and J lost 5 bases, with 10 bases between them. The germline gives CDR1 SGHTA, CDR2 FQGTGA. This CDR3 spans 13 amino acids. The CDR3 DNA follows: TGTGCCAGCAGCTTTGCGGGGGGGACTGAAGCTTTCTTT. This encodes CASSFAGGTEAFF.

The chain combines TRBV7-2 with TRBJ1-5, with D hard to call. CDR1 and CDR2 from the germline V gene are SGHTA and FQGNSA. The germline V and J ends were trimmed by 0 bases and 4 bases, with 13 bases remaining between them. CDR3 size: 16 residues. This chain's CDR3 is CASSLAPSMINQPQHF. The DNA for the CDR3 is TGTGCCAGCAGCTTAGCCCCCAGCATGATTAATCAGCCCCAGCATTTT.

The chain employs TRBV9 and TRBJ2-5; D is ambiguous. CDR1 and CDR2 from the germline V gene are SGDLS and YYNGEE. Trimming shortened V by 2 bases and J by 5 bases, and 10 bases separated the two germline ends. CDR3 length equals 13 residues. DNA of the CDR3: TGTGCCAGCAGCGTGTGGGTTGGGGAGACCCAGTACTTC. Its protein product is CASSVWVGETQYF.

The genes are TRBV25-1 and TRBJ2-7, with D unresolved. Germline values: CDR1 MGHDK, CDR2 SYGVNS. V was pared by 1 base and J by 3 bases, with 10 bases between. The CDR3 loop spans 14 amino acids. CDR3 bases: TGTGCCAGCAGTGAATCGGGCTCCCTCTACGAGCAGTACTTC. This encodes CASSESGSLYEQYF.

This chain's CDR3 is CASSLNRQPEAFF. The CDR3, as DNA: TGTGCCAGCAGCTTAAACCGACAGCCTGAAGCTTTCTTT. The chain has TRBV7-2 and TRBJ1-1, with D possibly being TRBD1 (5 bases). The CDR3 covers 13 residues. The germline V gene has CDR1 SGHTA and CDR2 FQGNSA. The V end lost 2 bases, the J end lost 6 bases, and 10 bases lay between the germline ends.

V gene TRBV4-1 combines with J gene TRBJ2-7; D remains unclear. V dropped 0 bases and J dropped 3 bases, with 12 bases sitting between them. The CDR3 sequence is 15 residues long. CDR1 is MGHRA and CDR2 is YSYEKL in the germline V gene. CDR3 protein: CASSQDRNSFYEQYF. The DNA for the CDR3 is TGCGCCAGCAGCCAAGATCGCAACAGTTTCTACGAGCAGTACTTC.

The chain combines TRBV19 with TRBJ1-4; D ambiguous. Trimming stripped 2 bases from V and 0 bases from J, with 10 bases between. CDR1 and CDR2 (germline): LNHDA, SQIVND (reference sequence). The CDR3 covers 16 residues. CDR3: CASSIQATATNEKLFF. The CDR3 nucleotides are TGTGCCAGTAGTATACAAGCGACGGCAACTAATGAAAAACTGTTTTTT.

The chain uses TRBV6-4 and TRBJ1-5; no firm D call. Trimming shortened V by 5 bases and J by 7 bases, and 15 bases separated the two germline ends. Germline V CDR1 and CDR2: MRHNA, SNTAGT. There are 14 residues in the CDR3. The chain's CDR3 is CASSPSGSGQPQHF. CDR3 sequence (DNA): TGTGCCAGCAGTCCCTCGGGTTCGGGCCAGCCCCAGCATTTT.

The V call is TRBV5-5, the J call TRBJ2-3; D gene unclear. The germline V gene has CDR1 SGHKS and CDR2 YYEKEE (reference sequence). Trimming removed 0 bases at V and 0 bases at J, with 8 bases between. The CDR3 length is 15 residues. The chain's CDR3 is CASSLATPSTDTQYF. CDR3 DNA: TGTGCCAGCAGCTTGGCAACACCTAGCACAGATACGCAGTATTTT.

This sequence joins TRBV5-1 and TRBJ2-5; TRBD2 agrees at 12 bases. The CDR3 extends over 17 amino acids. Trimming at V came to 0 bases and at J to 2 bases, leaving 5 bases not matched to a gene. Looked up from germline, CDR1 is SGHRS and CDR2 is YFSETQ. CDR3 DNA: TGCGCCAGCAGCTTGGTACTAGCGGGGGGCATTCAAGAGACCCAGTACTTC. Translation: CASSLVLAGGIQETQYF. The variable domain in full, with the rest retrieved from reference TRBV5-1 and TRBJ2-5, is KAGVTQTPRYLIKTRGQQVTLSCSPISGHRSVSWYQQTPGQGLQFLFEYFSETQRNKGNFPGRFSGRQFSNSRSEMNVSTLELGDSALYLCASSLVLAGGIQETQYFGPGTRLLVL.

The chain uses TRBV5-1 and TRBJ2-2, with D unresolved. Trimming removed 0 bases at V and 0 bases at J, with 12 bases between. Germline V gene data show CDR1 as SGHRS and CDR2 as YFSETQ. CDR3 length: 17 residues. The CDR3, as DNA: TGCGCCAGCAGCTTGGGCCTCTCCCGCGCGAACACCGGGGAGCTGTTTTTT. Translation: CASSLGLSRANTGELFF.